Given below is one T cell receptor beta chain in context. The sample originates from a study of cytomegalovirus exposure and HLA in healthy donors. Primers included in the PCR were 60 Vbeta and 13 Jbeta primers. This table comes from immunoSEQ multiplex PCR, and its TCRdb copy is limited to in-frame clones, with some not included. Altogether 150,000 to 250,000 clones are present, 82% being singletons, with the ten largest covering roughly 0.098%. V lost 6 bases, J lost 0 bases, and 16 bases lay in between. CDR1 is SEHNR, CDR2 FQNEAQ, per germline (reference sequence). This CDR3 has 16 amino acids. The receptor was derived from a boy between 2 and 15 years old in good health and CMV-seronegative. Sequencing was carried out using PBMCs. This chain uses TRBV7-9 with TRBJ2-3, with D possibly TRBD2 on 5 matching bases. This chain's CDR3 is CASRRSRGSSTDTQYF. CDR3 bases: TGTGCCAGCAGGAGATCCCGGGGATCTAGCACAGATACGCAGTATTTT. The full variable domain, completed using reference TRBV7-9 and TRBJ2-3, is DTGVSQNPRHKITKRGQNVTFRCDPISEHNRLYWYRQTLGQGPEFLTYFQNEAQLEKSRLLSDRFSAERPKGSFSTLEIQRTEQGDSAMYLCASRRSRGSSTDTQYFGPGTRLTVL.